Below, 24 T cell receptor beta chains from the same sample are listed, as sequenced in a study of blood T cell repertoires in COVID-19. Assay: immunoSEQ multiplex PCR; the TCRdb copy retains only in-frame clones and omits some. This table holds some 120,000 clones, 90% found once. The sequencing sample was made of peripheral blood. Every receptor here comes from a human donor with active COVID-19. The donor label of this sample is uncertain.

The genes are TRBV18 and TRBJ2-1, with a possible D match to TRBD2 (6 bases). The CDR3 covers 13 residues. CDR1 is KGHSH, CDR2 LQKENI, per germline. V was trimmed by 0 bases and J by 9 bases, leaving 9 bases between them. For the CDR3, the DNA is TGTGCCAGCTCACCACCGTTGGGAGGTGAGCAGTTCTTC. Its translation is CASSPPLGGEQFF.

This sequence joins TRBV7-9 and TRBJ2-7; 8 nucleotides align to TRBD2. This CDR3 spans 15 amino acids. V trimming: 6 bases; J trimming: 2 bases; junction bases outside the gene matches: 9. In germline, CDR1 is SEHNR, CDR2 FQNEAQ (reference sequence). The CDR3 bases are TGTGCCAGCAGACCGGGGCGGGGGGATCCCTACGAGCAGTACTTC. Translating gives CASRPGRGDPYEQYF.

The genes are TRBV5-4 and TRBJ2-1; possible D gene TRBD1, 5 bases. Germline V gene sequence: CDR1 SGHNT, CDR2 YYREEE (reference sequence). V was pared by 2 bases and J by 7 bases, with 10 bases between. The length of the CDR3 is 13 residues. CDR3 sequence (DNA): TGTGCCAGCAGCTTTAAGGGGTCAAATGAGCAGTTCTTC. Its protein product is CASSFKGSNEQFF.

The chain has TRBV28 and TRBJ2-7; D unclear. Trimming pared 4 bases from V and 5 bases from J, leaving 18 bases between. CDR3 length: 15 amino acids. CDR1 and CDR2 from the germline V gene are MDHEN and SYDVKM. This CDR3 is CASSSPAVLQDEQYF. The CDR3 DNA follows: TGTGCCAGCAGTTCCCCAGCCGTACTTCAGGACGAGCAGTACTTC.

The chain combines TRBV7-9 with TRBJ2-3; unclear D gene. Per the germline V gene, CDR1 is SEHNR and CDR2 is FQNEAQ (reference sequence). V was trimmed by 1 base and J by 6 bases, leaving 5 bases between them. The CDR3 spans 12 residues. The CDR3 region has the DNA TGTGCCAGCAGCTTAGTCAGGGATACGCAGTATTTT. Encoded protein: CASSLVRDTQYF.

Notes on this clone: One end of the junction does not line up with germline, which may come from a read error. The gene calls are TRBV30 and TRBJ1-4, with D perhaps TRBD1 (6 bases). CDR3 length: 11 amino acids. Per germline, CDR1 GTSNPN and CDR2 SVGIG (reference sequence). CDR3 residues: CAWSSGQLPSF. Written as DNA, the CDR3 is TGTGCCTGGAGTTCCGGACAGTTACCTTCCTTT.

This clone appeared a few times. V gene TRBV6-6 combines with J gene TRBJ2-3; the match to TRBD2 covers 10 bases. The germline V gene encodes CDR1 MNHNY and CDR2 SVGAGI (reference sequence). The CDR3 has 16 amino acids. Losses at the gene ends were 7 bases for V and 9 bases for J; bases not matched to a gene: 16. CDR3 coding DNA: TGTGCCAGCACCAAAATAGCGGGGGGTGGCTTAGGCACGCAGTATTTT. It codes for CASTKIAGGGLGTQYF.

The chain links TRBV13 to TRBJ1-1; TRBD1 is a possible D gene (5 bases). V was shortened by 5 bases and J by 4 bases, with 8 bases between the two germline ends. CDR3 size: 12 residues. The germline V gene encodes CDR1 PRHDT and CDR2 FYEKMQ (reference sequence). CDR3 DNA: TGTGCCAGCAGCAACACAGGCACTGAAGCTTTCTTT. The encoded protein is CASSNTGTEAFF.

The chain recombines TRBV7-6 with TRBJ2-6; D might be TRBD1 (6 bases). This CDR3 contains 17 residues. V lost 2 bases, J lost 9 bases, and 20 bases lay in between. Germline lookup yields CDR1 SGHVS and CDR2 FNYEAQ. The CDR3 DNA is TGTGCCAGCAGCTTATCGCCGACAGGACTCCGTGGCAACGTCCTGACTTTC. The encoded protein is CASSLSPTGLRGNVLTF.

V gene TRBV7-2 combines with J gene TRBJ2-7, with 11 bases that match TRBD2. Germline V gene lookup returns CDR1 SGHTA and CDR2 FQGNSA. This CDR3 is built from 19 residues. Losses at the gene ends were 1 base for V and 0 bases for J; bases not matched to a gene: 11. In DNA, the CDR3 is TGTGCCAGCAGCTTAGAAGCGCTAGCGGGGGGAAAGTACTCCTACGAGCAGTACTTC. Its protein product is CASSLEALAGGKYSYEQYF. The complete variable domain, with remaining parts taken from reference TRBV7-2 and TRBJ2-7, reads GAGVSQSPSNKVTEKGKDVELRCDPISGHTALYWYRQSLGQGLEFLIYFQGNSAPDKSGLPSDRFSAERTGGSVSTLTIQRTQQEDSAVYLCASSLEALAGGKYSYEQYFGPGTRLTVT.

The rearrangement joins TRBV24-1 to TRBJ1-4; D not certain. The CDR3 runs to 15 residues. Germline CDR1 reads KGHDR; CDR2 reads SFDVKD. V was clipped by 9 bases and J by 2 bases, with 15 bases between them. The CDR3 loop reads CATRSPTATNEKLFF. For the CDR3, the DNA is TGTGCCACCCGGAGCCCGACGGCCACTAATGAAAAACTGTTTTTT.

This chain uses TRBV27 with TRBJ2-7, with TRBD2 matching 9 bases. The V gene's germline CDR1 is MNHEY and CDR2 SMNVEV (reference sequence). The CDR3 totals 14 residues. Germline trimming cut 4 bases from V and 3 bases from J; bases unmatched to any gene: 4. CDR3 in amino acids: CASSSWRGGYEQYF. DNA for the CDR3: TGTGCCAGCAGTTCTTGGCGGGGGGGCTACGAGCAGTACTTC.

J is TRBJ2-2 and V is TRBV11-2, with D perhaps TRBD2 (6 bases). This CDR3 comprises 14 residues. Germline V gene data show CDR1 as SGHAT and CDR2 as FQNNGV. The germline V and J ends were trimmed by 5 bases and 7 bases, with 14 bases remaining between them. CDR3 protein: CASSHNRRGGELFF. CDR3 nucleotides: TGTGCCAGCAGCCACAACAGGAGGGGCGGGGAGCTGTTTTTT.

V usage is TRBV2 and J usage is TRBJ1-5; 7 positions agree with TRBD1. Trimming removed 6 bases from V and 7 bases from J; junction bases left unmatched: 12. Germline lookup yields CDR1 SNHLY and CDR2 FYNNEI. The CDR3 is 15 amino acids. As DNA, the CDR3 is TGTGCCAGCAGCGCGGAACAGGGGATGGTGCAGCCCCAGCATTTT. As protein: CASSAEQGMVQPQHF. Combining the CDR3 with reference TRBV2 and TRBJ1-5 gives the whole variable domain EPEVTQTPSHQVTQMGQEVILRCVPISNHLYFYWYRQILGQKVEFLVSFYNNEISEKSEIFDDQFSVERPDGSNFTLKIRSTKLEDSAMYFCASSAEQGMVQPQHFGDGTRLSIL.

The chain has TRBV9 and TRBJ1-1, with 11 bases matching TRBD1. V shed 0 bases, J shed 1 base, and the junction held 2 bases outside the gene matches. In germline, CDR1 is SGDLS, CDR2 YYNGEE. This CDR3 spans 16 amino acids. In nucleotides, the CDR3 is TGTGCCAGCAGCGTAGGGACAGGGGGCAAGAACACTGAAGCTTTCTTT. It is translated as CASSVGTGGKNTEAFF.

The chain recombines TRBV28 with TRBJ1-1; D unclear. V was trimmed by 7 bases and J by 5 bases, leaving 20 bases between them. CDR1 is MDHEN, CDR2 SYDVKM, per germline. There are 15 residues in the CDR3. DNA of the CDR3: TGTGCCAGCACCCCGTGGGGAGAGGGAAGGACTGAAGCTTTCTTT. Protein sequence: CASTPWGEGRTEAFF.

This clone appeared once. The chain links TRBV29-1 to TRBJ1-1; TRBD1 aligns across 10 bases. This CDR3 contains 13 residues. From germline, CDR1 is SQVTM and CDR2 ANQGSEA. V shed 8 bases and J 1 base; nucleotides not matched to a gene: 4. CDR3 coding DNA: TGCAGCACCCGGACAGGGGGGAACACTGAAGCTTTCTTT. It encodes CSTRTGGNTEAFF.

The table lists this clone with a count of one. The chain employs TRBV6-2 or TRBV6-3 and TRBJ2-7; possibly TRBD1 for D (5 bases). Germline lookup yields CDR1 MNHEY and CDR2 SVGEGT. The CDR3 consists of 14 residues. The V end lost 0 bases, the J end lost 5 bases, and 11 bases lay between the germline ends. CDR3 sequence: CASSYSRSGNEQYF. As DNA, the CDR3 is TGTGCCAGCAGTTACTCGAGATCAGGGAACGAGCAGTACTTC.

The chain recombines TRBV19 with TRBJ1-1; D gene ambiguous. Germline CDR1 LNHDA, CDR2 SQIVND (reference sequence). V lost 9 bases to trimming and J lost 3 bases, with 11 bases between them. CDR3 length: 12 amino acids. Here the CDR3 DNA reads TGTGCCAGCAAAAGCGTGTACACTGAAGCTTTCTTT. The encoded protein is CASKSVYTEAFF.

The gene calls are TRBV9 and TRBJ1-4; D is perhaps TRBD1 (5 bases). The germline V and J ends were trimmed by 4 bases and 0 bases, with 10 bases remaining between them. The CDR3 totals 15 residues. Germline CDR1 is SGDLS and CDR2 is YYNGEE. CDR3 DNA: TGTGCCAGCAGCCTATGGGGCTCAACTAATGAAAAACTGTTTTTT. This gives the protein CASSLWGSTNEKLFF.

The chain carries TRBV7-9 and TRBJ2-7; D ambiguous. Germline V gene lookup returns CDR1 SEHNR and CDR2 FQNEAQ (reference sequence). The CDR3 sequence is 13 residues long. V shed 5 bases and J shed 0 bases, with 8 bases lying between them. The CDR3 bases are TGTGCCAGCAGCCCTGGAGCCTCCTACGAGCAGTACTTC. This sequence encodes CASSPGASYEQYF.

The V call is TRBV7-8, the J call TRBJ2-1; D perhaps matches TRBD2 (6 bases). The CDR3 runs 15 residues. Germline lookup yields CDR1 SGHVS and CDR2 FQNEAQ. With 6 bases removed from V and 0 bases from J, the gap between germline ends came to 12 bases. CDR3 nucleotides: TGTGCCAGCAGGCTGGGGACTGTCTCCTACAATGAGCAGTTCTTC. Protein: CASRLGTVSYNEQFF.

The CDR3 protein is CASGPGLAVYNEQFF. CDR3 DNA sequence: TGTGCTAGTGGTCCTGGACTAGCGGTATACAATGAGCAGTTCTTC. This chain joins TRBV12-5 and TRBJ2-1, with 10 bases lining up with TRBD2. V shed 5 bases, J shed 4 bases, and the junction held 5 bases outside the gene matches. CDR3 length equals 15 residues. Germline values: CDR1 LGHNT, CDR2 FRNRAP.

The V call is TRBV2, the J call TRBJ1-1; 7 bases line up with TRBD1. Germline V gene data show CDR1 as SNHLY and CDR2 as FYNNEI. The trim removed 5 bases at V and 0 bases at J, leaving 6 bases unmatched. The CDR3 has 15 residues. The CDR3 protein is CASSPQGDLNTEAFF. The DNA for the CDR3 is TGTGCCAGCAGTCCTCAGGGGGACCTGAACACTGAAGCTTTCTTT. The full variable domain, completed using reference TRBV2 and TRBJ1-1, is EPEVTQTPSHQVTQMGQEVILRCVPISNHLYFYWYRQILGQKVEFLVSFYNNEISEKSEIFDDQFSVERPDGSNFTLKIRSTKLEDSAMYFCASSPQGDLNTEAFFGQGTRLTVV.